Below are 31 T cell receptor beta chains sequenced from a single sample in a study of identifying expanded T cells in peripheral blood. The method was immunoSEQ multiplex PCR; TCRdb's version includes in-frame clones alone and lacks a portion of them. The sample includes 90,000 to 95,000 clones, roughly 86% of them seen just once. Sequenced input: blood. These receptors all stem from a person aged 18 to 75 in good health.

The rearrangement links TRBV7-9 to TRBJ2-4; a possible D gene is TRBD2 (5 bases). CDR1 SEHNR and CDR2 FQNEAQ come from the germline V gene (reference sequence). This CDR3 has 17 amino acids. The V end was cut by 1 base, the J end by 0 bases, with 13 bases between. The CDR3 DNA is TGTGCCAGCAGCTTAGTATCCGGGGTAATAGCCAAAAACATTCAGTACTTC. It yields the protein CASSLVSGVIAKNIQYF.

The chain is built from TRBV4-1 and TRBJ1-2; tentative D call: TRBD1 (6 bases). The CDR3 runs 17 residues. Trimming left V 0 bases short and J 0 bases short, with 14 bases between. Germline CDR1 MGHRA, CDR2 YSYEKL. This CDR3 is CASSQEFRRDTNYGYTF. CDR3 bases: TGCGCCAGCAGCCAAGAATTCAGGCGGGACACTAACTATGGCTACACCTTC.

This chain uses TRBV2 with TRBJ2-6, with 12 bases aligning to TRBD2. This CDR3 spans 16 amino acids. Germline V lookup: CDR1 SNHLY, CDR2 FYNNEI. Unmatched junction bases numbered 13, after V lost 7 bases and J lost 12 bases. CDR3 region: CASTLTSGSGIGVLTF. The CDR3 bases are TGTGCCAGCACCTTGACTAGCGGGAGTGGTATAGGCGTCCTGACTTTC.

CDR3 nucleotide sequence: TGCAGCGTTGAACCTACTAGCGCCCTCTACAATGAGCAGTTCTTC. Amino acids: CSVEPTSALYNEQFF. The chain is built from TRBV29-1 and TRBJ2-1, with 7 positions matching TRBD2. The CDR3 consists of 15 residues. V dropped 2 bases and J dropped 3; count of bases not matched to a gene: 7. From germline, CDR1 is SQVTM and CDR2 ANQGSEA.

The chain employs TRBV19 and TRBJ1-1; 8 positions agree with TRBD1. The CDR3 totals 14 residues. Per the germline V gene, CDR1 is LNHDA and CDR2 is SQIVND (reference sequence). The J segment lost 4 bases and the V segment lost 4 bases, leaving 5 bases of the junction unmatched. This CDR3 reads CASSTTGGITEAFF. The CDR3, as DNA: TGTGCCAGTAGTACAACAGGGGGAATCACTGAAGCTTTCTTT.

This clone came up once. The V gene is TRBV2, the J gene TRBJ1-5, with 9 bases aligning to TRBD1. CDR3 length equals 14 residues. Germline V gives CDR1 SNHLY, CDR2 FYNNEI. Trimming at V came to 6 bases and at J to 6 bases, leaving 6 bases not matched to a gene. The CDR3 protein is CASRLDRGSQPQHF. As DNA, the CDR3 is TGTGCCAGCAGACTAGACAGGGGGAGTCAGCCCCAGCATTTT.

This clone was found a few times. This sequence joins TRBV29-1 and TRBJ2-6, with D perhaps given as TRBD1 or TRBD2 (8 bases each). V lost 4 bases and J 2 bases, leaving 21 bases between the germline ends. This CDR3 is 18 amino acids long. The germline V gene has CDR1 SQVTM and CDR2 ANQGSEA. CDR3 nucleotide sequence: TGCAGCGTTGTGGGCCAGGGGGCGGGAGGAGCTGGGGCCAACGTCCTGACTTTC. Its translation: CSVVGQGAGGAGANVLTF.

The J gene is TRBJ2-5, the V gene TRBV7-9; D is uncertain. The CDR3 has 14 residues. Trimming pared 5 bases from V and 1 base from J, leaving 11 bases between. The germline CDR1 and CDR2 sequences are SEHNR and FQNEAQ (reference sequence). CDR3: CASSAISIQETQYF. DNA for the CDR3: TGTGCCAGCAGCGCCATATCCATCCAAGAGACCCAGTACTTC.

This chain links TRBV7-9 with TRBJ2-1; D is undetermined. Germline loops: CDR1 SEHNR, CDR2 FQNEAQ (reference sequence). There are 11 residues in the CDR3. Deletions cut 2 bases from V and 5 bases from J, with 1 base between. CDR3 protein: CASSLNNEQFF. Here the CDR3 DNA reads TGTGCCAGCAGCTTAAACAATGAGCAGTTCTTC.

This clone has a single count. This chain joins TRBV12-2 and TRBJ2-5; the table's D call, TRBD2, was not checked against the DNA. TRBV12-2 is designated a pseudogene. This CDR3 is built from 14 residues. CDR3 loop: CASRPDWGRETQYF. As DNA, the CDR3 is TGTGCAAGTCGCCCTGACTGGGGGAGGGAGACCCAGTACTTC.

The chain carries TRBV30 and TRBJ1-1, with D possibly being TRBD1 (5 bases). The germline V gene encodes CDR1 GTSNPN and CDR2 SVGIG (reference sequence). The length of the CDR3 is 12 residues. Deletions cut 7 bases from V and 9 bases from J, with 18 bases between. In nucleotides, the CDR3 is TGTGCCTCTAATACCAGGGCGTTAAAAGCTTTCTTT. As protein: CASNTRALKAFF.

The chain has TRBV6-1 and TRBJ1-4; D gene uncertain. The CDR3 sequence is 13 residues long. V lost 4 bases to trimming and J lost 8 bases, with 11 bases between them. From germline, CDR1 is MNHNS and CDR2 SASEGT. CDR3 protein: CASSVRFKEKLFF. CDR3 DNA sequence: TGTGCCAGCAGTGTGAGGTTCAAGGAAAAACTGTTTTTT.

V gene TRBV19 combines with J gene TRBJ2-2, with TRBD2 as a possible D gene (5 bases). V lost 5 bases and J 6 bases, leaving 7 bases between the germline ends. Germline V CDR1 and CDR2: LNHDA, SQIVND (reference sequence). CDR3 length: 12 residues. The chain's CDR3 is CASSRGPGELFF. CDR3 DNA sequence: TGTGCCAGTAGTCGGGGTCCCGGGGAGCTGTTTTTT.

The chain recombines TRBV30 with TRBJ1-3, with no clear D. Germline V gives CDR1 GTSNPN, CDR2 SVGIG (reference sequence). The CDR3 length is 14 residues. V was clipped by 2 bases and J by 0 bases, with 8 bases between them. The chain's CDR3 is CAWSLQYSGNTIYF. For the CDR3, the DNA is TGTGCCTGGAGTCTCCAGTACTCTGGAAACACCATATATTTT.

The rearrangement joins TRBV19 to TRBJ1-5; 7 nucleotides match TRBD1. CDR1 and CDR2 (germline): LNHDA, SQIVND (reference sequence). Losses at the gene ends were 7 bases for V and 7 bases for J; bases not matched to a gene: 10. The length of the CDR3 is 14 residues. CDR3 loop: CASKLQGEVQPQHF. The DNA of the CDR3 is TGTGCCAGTAAACTTCAGGGGGAGGTCCAGCCCCAGCATTTT.

This CDR3 reads CASSLGSRTGNTEAFF. The CDR3 DNA reads TGTGCCAGCAGCTTAGGGAGCCGGACGGGCAACACTGAAGCTTTCTTT. The chain is built from TRBV7-6 and TRBJ1-1; D ambiguous. The CDR3 spans 16 residues. Deletions cut 1 base from V and 2 bases from J, with 14 bases between. The germline V gene encodes CDR1 SGHVS and CDR2 FNYEAQ.

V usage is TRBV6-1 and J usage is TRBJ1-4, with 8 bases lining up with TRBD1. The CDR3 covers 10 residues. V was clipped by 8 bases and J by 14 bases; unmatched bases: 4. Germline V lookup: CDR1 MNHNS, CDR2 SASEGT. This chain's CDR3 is CASRRDRLFF. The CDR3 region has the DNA TGTGCCAGCCGCCGGGACAGGCTGTTTTTT.

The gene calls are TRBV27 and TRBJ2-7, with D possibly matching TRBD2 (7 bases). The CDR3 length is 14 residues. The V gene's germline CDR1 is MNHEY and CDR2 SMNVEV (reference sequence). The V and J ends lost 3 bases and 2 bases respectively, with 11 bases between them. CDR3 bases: TGTGCCAGCAGTTTCGGGGGGCCCCCCTACGAGCAGTACTTC. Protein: CASSFGGPPYEQYF.

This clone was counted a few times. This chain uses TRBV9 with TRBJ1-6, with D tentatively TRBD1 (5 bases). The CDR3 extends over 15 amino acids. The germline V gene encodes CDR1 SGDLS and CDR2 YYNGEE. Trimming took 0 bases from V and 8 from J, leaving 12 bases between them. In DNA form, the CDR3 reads TGTGCCAGCAGCGTAGGGGTCAGGGTGGATTCACCCCTCCACTTT. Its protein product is CASSVGVRVDSPLHF.

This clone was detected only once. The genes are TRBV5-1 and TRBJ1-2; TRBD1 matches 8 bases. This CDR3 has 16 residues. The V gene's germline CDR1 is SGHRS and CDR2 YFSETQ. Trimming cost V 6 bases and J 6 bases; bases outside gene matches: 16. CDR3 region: CASTLAGGALFNGYTF. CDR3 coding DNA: TGCGCCAGCACTCTGGCAGGGGGCGCTTTATTCAATGGCTACACCTTC.

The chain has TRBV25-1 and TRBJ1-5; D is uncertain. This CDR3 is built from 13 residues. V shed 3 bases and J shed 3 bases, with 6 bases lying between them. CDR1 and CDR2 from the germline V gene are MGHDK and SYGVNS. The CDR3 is CASSEDDNQPQHF. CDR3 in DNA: TGTGCCAGCAGTGAGGATGACAATCAGCCCCAGCATTTT.

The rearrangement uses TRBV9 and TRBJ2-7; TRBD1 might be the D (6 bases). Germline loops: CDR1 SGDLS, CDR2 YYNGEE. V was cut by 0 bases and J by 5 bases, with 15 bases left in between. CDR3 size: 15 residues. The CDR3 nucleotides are TGTGCCAGCAGCGTAGGGGGGCGCGGGCTCCACGAGCAGTACTTC. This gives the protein CASSVGGRGLHEQYF.

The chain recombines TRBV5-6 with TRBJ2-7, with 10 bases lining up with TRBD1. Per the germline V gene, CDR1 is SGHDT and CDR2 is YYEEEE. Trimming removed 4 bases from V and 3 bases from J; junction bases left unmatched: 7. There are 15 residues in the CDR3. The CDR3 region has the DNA TGTGCCAGCAGCCGGGTGGGGGACAGGGGCTACGAGCAGTACTTC. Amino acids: CASSRVGDRGYEQYF.

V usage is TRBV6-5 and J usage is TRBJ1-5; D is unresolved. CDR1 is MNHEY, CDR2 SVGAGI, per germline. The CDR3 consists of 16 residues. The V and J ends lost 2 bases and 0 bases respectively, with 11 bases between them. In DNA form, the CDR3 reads TGTGCCAGCAGTTACGCTGAGTTTTATAGCAATCAGCCCCAGCATTTT. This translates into CASSYAEFYSNQPQHF.

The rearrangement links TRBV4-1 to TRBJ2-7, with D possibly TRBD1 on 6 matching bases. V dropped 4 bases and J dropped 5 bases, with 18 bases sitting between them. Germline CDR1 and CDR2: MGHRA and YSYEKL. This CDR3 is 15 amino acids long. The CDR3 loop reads CASSRLGQGNDEQYF. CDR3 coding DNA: TGCGCCAGCAGCCGCCTGGGGCAGGGGAACGACGAGCAGTACTTC.

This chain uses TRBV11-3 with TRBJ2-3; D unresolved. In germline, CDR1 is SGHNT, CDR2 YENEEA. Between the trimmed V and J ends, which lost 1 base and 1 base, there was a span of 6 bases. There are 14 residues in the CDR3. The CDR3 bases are TGTGCCAGCAGCTTAGTTACGGGCACAGATACGCAGTATTTT. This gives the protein CASSLVTGTDTQYF.

CDR3 nucleotide sequence: TGTGCCACCAGCAGAGAGCAGAACTATGGCTACACCTTC. It translates to CATSREQNYGYTF. V usage is TRBV15 and J usage is TRBJ1-2; D is unclear. The CDR3 covers 13 residues. Germline V gene data show CDR1 as LNHNV and CDR2 as YYDKDF (reference sequence). Trimming stripped 0 bases from V and 2 bases from J, with 4 bases between. The full variable domain, with the rest looked up from reference TRBV15 and TRBJ1-2, is DAMVIQNPRYQVTQFGKPVTLSCSQTLNHNVMYWYQQKSSQAPKLLFHYYDKDFNNEADTPDNFQSRRPNTSFCFLDIRSPGLGDTAMYLCATSREQNYGYTFGSGTRLTVV.

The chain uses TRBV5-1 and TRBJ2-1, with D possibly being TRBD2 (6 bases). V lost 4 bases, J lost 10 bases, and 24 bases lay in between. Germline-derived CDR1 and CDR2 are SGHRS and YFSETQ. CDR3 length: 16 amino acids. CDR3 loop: CASSMGLSLPQREQFF. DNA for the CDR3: TGCGCCAGCAGCATGGGACTTTCCCTTCCCCAGCGAGAGCAGTTCTTC.

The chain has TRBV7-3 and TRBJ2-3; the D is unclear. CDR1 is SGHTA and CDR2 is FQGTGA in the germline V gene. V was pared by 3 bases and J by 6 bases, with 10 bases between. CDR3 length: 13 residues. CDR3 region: CASSFGAVDTQYF. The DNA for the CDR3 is TGTGCCAGCAGCTTCGGAGCCGTGGATACGCAGTATTTT. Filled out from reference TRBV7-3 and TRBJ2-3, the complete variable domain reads GAGVSQTPSNKVTEKGKYVELRCDPISGHTALYWYRQSLGQGPEFLIYFQGTGAADDSGLPNDRFFAVRPEGSVSTLKIQRTERGDSAVYLCASSFGAVDTQYFGPGTRLTVL.

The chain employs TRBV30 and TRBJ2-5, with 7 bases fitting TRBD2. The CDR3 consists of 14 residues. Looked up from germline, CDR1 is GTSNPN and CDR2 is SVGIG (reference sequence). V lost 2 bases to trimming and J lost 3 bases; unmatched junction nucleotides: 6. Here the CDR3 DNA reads TGTGCCTGGAGTAGCGGGATGGGAAAAGAGACCCAGTACTTC. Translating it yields CAWSSGMGKETQYF.

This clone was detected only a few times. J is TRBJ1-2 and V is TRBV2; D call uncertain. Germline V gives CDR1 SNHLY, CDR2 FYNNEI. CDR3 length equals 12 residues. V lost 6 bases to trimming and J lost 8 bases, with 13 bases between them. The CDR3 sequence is CASSESGRGYTF. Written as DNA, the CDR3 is TGTGCCAGCAGCGAGTCTGGTCGAGGCTACACCTTC.